This is a list of T cell receptor beta chains from one sample in a study of cytomegalovirus exposure and HLA in healthy donors. The data were produced by immunoSEQ multiplex PCR, yet TCRdb's version contains in-frame clones alone and is incomplete. The sample lists around 90,000 clones, approximately 77% occurring once. Sequences were obtained from PBMCs. The receptors come from a human donor in good health. Both conserved end residues are part of each CDR3. A D gene is named only where the DNA matches it firmly. Rows may omit the clone size; those that give it use once, few, many or a size class.

NA	TRBJ2-5	TRBV5-4	TRBD1	CASSLEGQLRETQYF	TGTGCCAGCAGCTTGGAGGGACAGCTCCGGGAGACCCAGTACTTC
few	TRBJ2-7	TRBV5-6	TRBD1	CASSRGWDSSYEQYF	TGTGCCAGCAGCCGGGGATGGGACAGTTCCTACGAGCAGTACTTC
NA	TRBJ1-2	TRBV7-2	NA	CASSSRGGVNGYTF	TGTGCCAGCAGCTCCCGTGGGGGGGTCAATGGCTACACCTTC
NA	TRBJ2-7	TRBV7-8	TRBD1	CASRPGQGFYEQYF	TGTGCCAGCCGTCCGGGACAGGGGTTTTACGAGCAGTACTTC
NA	TRBJ2-1	TRBV11-2	TRBD2	CASSLDGGLAGNEQFF	TGTGCCAGCAGCTTAGATGGCGGACTAGCGGGCAATGAGCAGTTCTTC
NA	TRBJ1-4	TRBV28	NA	CASSPRRVAEKLFF	TGTGCCAGCAGTCCTCGACGGGTGGCGGAAAAACTGTTTTTT
NA	TRBJ2-3	TRBV13	NA	CASSLGPSTDTQYF	TGTGCCAGCAGCTTAGGCCCTAGCACAGATACGCAGTATTTT
NA	TRBJ2-1	TRBV19	NA	CASSISAGTLYNEQFF	TGTGCCAGTAGTATCTCCGCCGGGACACTTTACAATGAGCAGTTCTTC
once	TRBJ2-5	TRBV11-1	NA	CASSPRTVQETQYF	TGTGCCAGCAGCCCCAGGACAGTCCAAGAGACCCAGTACTTC
NA	TRBJ2-7	TRBV7-2	NA	CASSLTQVNEQYF	TGTGCCAGCAGCCTCACACAGGTTAACGAGCAGTACTTC
NA	TRBJ2-1	TRBV28	TRBD2	CASSSGTSGRYNEQFF	TGTGCCAGCAGTTCCGGGACTAGCGGGAGATACAATGAGCAGTTCTTC
NA	TRBJ2-5	TRBV5-1	TRBD1	CASSTDRGETQYF	TGCGCCAGCAGCACCGACAGGGGTGAGACCCAGTACTTC
NA	TRBJ2-5	TRBV28	TRBD2	CASSLSSGRGQETQYF	TGTGCCAGCAGTTTGTCTAGCGGGAGAGGGCAAGAGACCCAGTACTTC
few	TRBJ2-3	TRBV4-3	NA	CASSPGRGSTDTQYF	TGCGCCAGCAGCCCGGGTCGCGGGAGCACAGATACGCAGTATTTT
NA	TRBJ1-1	TRBV7-9	TRBD1	CASSSGGLGTEAFF	TGTGCCAGCAGCTCAGGGGGGCTTGGGACTGAAGCTTTCTTT
once	TRBJ2-7	TRBV9	NA	CASSVGERASSYEQYF	TGTGCCAGCAGCGTAGGGGAGCGAGCAAGCTCCTACGAGCAGTACTTC
NA	TRBJ1-2	TRBV28	NA	CASSFRGIQLYGYTF	TGTGCCAGCAGTTTTCGGGGAATTCAACTCTATGGCTACACCTTC
NA	TRBJ2-3	TRBV5-1	NA	CASSAIADSSTDTQYF	TGCGCCAGCAGCGCCATAGCGGACTCTAGCACAGATACGCAGTATTTT
NA	TRBJ2-7	TRBV7-9	TRBD1	CASSAQGQGTTEQYF	TGTGCCAGCAGCGCCCAGGGACAGGGGACGACCGAGCAGTACTTC
NA	TRBJ2-6	TRBV9	NA	CASSVNTGSGANVLTF	TGTGCCAGCAGCGTAAATACAGGGTCTGGGGCCAACGTCCTGACTTTC
few	TRBJ1-5	TRBV19	NA	CASTSGGGGQPQHF	TGTGCCAGTACTAGTGGGGGAGGGGGGCAGCCCCAGCATTTT
few	TRBJ1-5	TRBV19	NA	CASSIGNQPQHF	TGTGCCAGTAGTATCGGCAATCAGCCCCAGCATTTT
few	TRBJ2-2	TRBV28	TRBD2	CASSPPSGRANTGELFF	TGTGCCAGCAGTCCCCCTAGCGGGAGGGCGAACACCGGGGAGCTGTTTTTT
NA	TRBJ2-7	TRBV7-9	NA	CASSLETPILGYEQYF	TGTGCCAGCAGCTTAGAGACACCGATCCTGGGCTACGAGCAGTACTTC
NA	TRBJ2-7	TRBV7-8	TRBD2	CASSPPFSGRGNEQYF	TGTGCCAGCAGCCCGCCATTCAGCGGGAGGGGGAACGAGCAGTACTTC
NA	TRBJ1-1	TRBV18	NA	CASSPPRTGRDGTEAFF	TGTGCCAGCTCACCACCGAGAACAGGGAGGGATGGCACTGAAGCTTTCTTT
NA	TRBJ2-1	TRBV1	NA	CTSSQGLAGQEQFF	TGCACCAGCAGCCAGGGACTAGCGGGACAGGAGCAGTTCTTC
NA	TRBJ2-1	TRBV9	TRBD2	CASSRGGPLLNEQFF	TGTGCCAGCAGCCGGGGGGGGCCCCTTTTAAATGAGCAGTTCTTC
NA	TRBJ2-7	TRBV19	NA	CASSQFSGETPGPPYEQYF	TGTGCCAGTAGCCAATTTTCAGGGGAAACTCCAGGGCCCCCCTACGAGCAGTACTTC